This section outlines one T cell receptor beta chain sequence together with its context. Its antigen is currently unknown. Trimming pared 8 bases from V and 3 bases from J, leaving 16 bases between. From germline, CDR1 is GTSNPN and CDR2 SVGIG (reference sequence). The length of the CDR3 is 13 residues. This sample was included in a study of cytomegalovirus exposure and HLA in healthy donors. The study's findings and limits: Follow-up analysis seemed to connect common viral pathogens with several of the most significant clusters identified. The only immune exposure information that was available was CMV serostatus.

The study ran its PCR with 60 Vbeta and 13 Jbeta primers. Assay: immunoSEQ multiplex PCR; the TCRdb copy retains only in-frame clones and omits some. This table has around 99,000 clones, around 77% appearing once. This TCR was sampled from a man aged 40-55 years in good health and CMV-seronegative. Specimen: PBMCs. This sequence joins TRBV30 and TRBJ1-1; the D gene is possibly TRBD1 (5 bases). The CDR3 reads CAGLTALDTEAFF. CDR3 sequence (DNA): TGTGCCGGATTGACAGCTCTCGACACTGAAGCTTTCTTT.